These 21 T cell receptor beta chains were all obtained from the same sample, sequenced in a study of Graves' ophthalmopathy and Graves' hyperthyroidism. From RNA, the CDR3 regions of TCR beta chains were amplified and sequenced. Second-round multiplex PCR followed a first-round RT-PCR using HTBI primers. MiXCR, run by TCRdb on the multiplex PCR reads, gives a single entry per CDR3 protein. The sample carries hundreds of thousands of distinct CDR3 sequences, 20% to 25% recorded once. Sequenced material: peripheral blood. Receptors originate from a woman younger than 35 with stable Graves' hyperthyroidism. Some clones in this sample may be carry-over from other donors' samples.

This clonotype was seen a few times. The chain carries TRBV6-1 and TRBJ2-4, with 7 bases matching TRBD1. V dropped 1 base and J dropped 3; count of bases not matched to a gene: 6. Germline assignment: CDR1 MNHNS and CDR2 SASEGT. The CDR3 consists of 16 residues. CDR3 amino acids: CASSEGNTGVKNIQYF. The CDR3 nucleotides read TGTGCCAGCAGTGAAGGGAATACAGGGGTCAAAAACATTCAGTACTTC.

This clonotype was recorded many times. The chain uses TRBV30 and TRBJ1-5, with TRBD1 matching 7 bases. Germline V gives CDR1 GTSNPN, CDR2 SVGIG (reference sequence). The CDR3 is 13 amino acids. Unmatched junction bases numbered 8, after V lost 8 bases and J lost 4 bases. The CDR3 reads CALRQGQNQPQHF. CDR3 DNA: TGTGCCCTCCGACAGGGACAGAATCAGCCCCAGCATTTT.

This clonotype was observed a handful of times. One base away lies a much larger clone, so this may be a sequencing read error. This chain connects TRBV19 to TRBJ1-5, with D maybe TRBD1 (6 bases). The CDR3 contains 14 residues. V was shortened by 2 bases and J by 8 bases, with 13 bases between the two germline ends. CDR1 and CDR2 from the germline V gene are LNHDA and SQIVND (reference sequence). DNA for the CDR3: TGTGCCAGTAGTATAAGGGGGAGCGGTGAGCCCCAGCATTTT. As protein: CASSIRGSGEPQHF.

The CDR3 nucleotides are TGCAGTGCTAGAGTGGTCCAGAGGGGGGAGGACTATGGCTACACCTTC. Translating gives CSARVVQRGEDYGYTF. The V gene is TRBV20-1, the J gene TRBJ1-2, with D possibly matching TRBD1 (6 bases). The CDR3 runs 16 residues. Trimming left V 1 base short and J 3 bases short, with 18 bases between. Germline V gene sequence: CDR1 DFQATT, CDR2 SNEGSKA (reference sequence).

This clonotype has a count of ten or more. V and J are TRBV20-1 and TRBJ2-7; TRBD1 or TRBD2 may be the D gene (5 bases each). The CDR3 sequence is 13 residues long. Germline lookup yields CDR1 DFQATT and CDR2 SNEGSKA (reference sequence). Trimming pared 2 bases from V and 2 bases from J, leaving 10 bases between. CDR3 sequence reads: CSARWGITYEQYF. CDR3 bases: TGCAGTGCTAGATGGGGGATTACCTACGAGCAGTACTTC.

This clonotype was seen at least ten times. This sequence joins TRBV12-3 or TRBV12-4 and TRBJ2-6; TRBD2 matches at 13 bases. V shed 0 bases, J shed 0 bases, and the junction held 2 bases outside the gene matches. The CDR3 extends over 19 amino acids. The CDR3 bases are TGTGCCAGCAGTTTAGCGGGACTAGCGGGATACTCTGGGGCCAACGTCCTGACTTTC. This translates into CASSLAGLAGYSGANVLTF.

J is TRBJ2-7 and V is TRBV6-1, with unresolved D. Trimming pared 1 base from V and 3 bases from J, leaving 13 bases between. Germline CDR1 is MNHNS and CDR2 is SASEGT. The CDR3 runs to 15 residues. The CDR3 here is CASSEGRADIYEQYF. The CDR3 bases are TGTGCCAGCAGTGAAGGTAGGGCAGACATCTACGAGCAGTACTTC.

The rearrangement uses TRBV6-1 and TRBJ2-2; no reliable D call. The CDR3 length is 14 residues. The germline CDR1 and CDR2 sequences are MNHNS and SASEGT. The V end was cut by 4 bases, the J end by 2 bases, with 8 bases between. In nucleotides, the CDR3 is TGTGCCAGCAGTGTCACGGAAAACACCGGGGAGCTGTTTTTT. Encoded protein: CASSVTENTGELFF.

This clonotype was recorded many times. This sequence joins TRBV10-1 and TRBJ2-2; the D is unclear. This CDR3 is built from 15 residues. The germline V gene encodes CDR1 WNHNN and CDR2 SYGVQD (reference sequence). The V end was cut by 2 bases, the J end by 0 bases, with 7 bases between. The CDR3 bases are TGCGCCAGCAGTGAGGGTGGGTCGAACACCGGGGAGCTGTTTTTT. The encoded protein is CASSEGGSNTGELFF.

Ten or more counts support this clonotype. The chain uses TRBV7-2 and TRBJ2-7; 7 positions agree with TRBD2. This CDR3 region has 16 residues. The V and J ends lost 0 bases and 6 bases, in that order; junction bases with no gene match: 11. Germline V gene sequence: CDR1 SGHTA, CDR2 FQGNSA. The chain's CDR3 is CASSLARGSIPSEQYF. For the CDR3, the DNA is TGTGCCAGCAGCTTAGCGCGGGGGAGTATCCCCTCCGAGCAGTACTTC. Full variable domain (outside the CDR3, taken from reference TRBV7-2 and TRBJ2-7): GAGVSQSPSNKVTEKGKDVELRCDPISGHTALYWYRQSLGQGLEFLIYFQGNSAPDKSGLPSDRFSAERTGGSVSTLTIQRTQQEDSAVYLCASSLARGSIPSEQYFGPGTRLTVT.

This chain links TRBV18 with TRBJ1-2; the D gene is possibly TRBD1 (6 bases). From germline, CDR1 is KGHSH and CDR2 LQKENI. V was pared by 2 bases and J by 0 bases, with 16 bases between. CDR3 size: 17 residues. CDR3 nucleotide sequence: TGTGCCAGCTCACCAGAGTTTCCAGGGGCGTCTAACTATGGCTACACCTTC. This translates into CASSPEFPGASNYGYTF.

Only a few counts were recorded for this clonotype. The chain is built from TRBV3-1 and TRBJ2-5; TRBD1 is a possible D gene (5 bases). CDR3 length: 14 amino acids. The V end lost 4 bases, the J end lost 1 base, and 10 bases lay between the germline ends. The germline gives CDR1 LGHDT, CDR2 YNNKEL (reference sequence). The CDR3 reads CASSLRQLQETQYF. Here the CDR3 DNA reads TGTGCCAGCAGCCTTAGACAGCTCCAAGAGACCCAGTACTTC.

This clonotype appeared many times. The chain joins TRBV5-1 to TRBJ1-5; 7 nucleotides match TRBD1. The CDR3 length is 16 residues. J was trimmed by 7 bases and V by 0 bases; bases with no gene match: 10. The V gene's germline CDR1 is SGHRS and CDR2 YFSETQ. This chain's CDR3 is CASSLGSTGAGQPQHF. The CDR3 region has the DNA TGCGCCAGCAGCTTGGGGTCTACAGGGGCAGGGCAGCCCCAGCATTTT.

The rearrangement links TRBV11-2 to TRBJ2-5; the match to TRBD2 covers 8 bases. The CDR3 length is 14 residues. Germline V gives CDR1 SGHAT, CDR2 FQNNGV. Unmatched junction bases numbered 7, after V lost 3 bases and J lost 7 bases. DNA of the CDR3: TGTGCCAGCAGCTTGCTGGGACTAGAGGGGACCCAGTACTTC. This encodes CASSLLGLEGTQYF.

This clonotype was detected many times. The CDR3 DNA follows: TGTGCCAGCAGCGTAGCACCCGGATCAGGAAACACCATATATTTT. This encodes CASSVAPGSGNTIYF. This chain connects TRBV9 to TRBJ1-3; no definite D call. CDR1 and CDR2 (germline): SGDLS, YYNGEE. This CDR3 is built from 15 residues. V lost 0 bases and J lost 4, with 11 bases in between. The variable domain in full, with the rest retrieved from reference TRBV9 and TRBJ1-3, is DSGVTQTPKHLITATGQRVTLRCSPRSGDLSVYWYQQSLDQGLQFLIQYYNGEERAKGNILERFSAQQFPDLHSELNLSSLELGDSALYFCASSVAPGSGNTIYFGEGSWLTVV.

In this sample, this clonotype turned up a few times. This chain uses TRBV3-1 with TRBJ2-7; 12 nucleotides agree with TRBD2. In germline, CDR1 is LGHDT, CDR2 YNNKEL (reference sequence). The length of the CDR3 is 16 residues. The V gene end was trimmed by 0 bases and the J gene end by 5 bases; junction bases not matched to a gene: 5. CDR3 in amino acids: CASSQDSSGGADEQYF. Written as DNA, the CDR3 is TGTGCCAGCAGCCAAGATTCTAGCGGGGGGGCCGACGAGCAGTACTTC.

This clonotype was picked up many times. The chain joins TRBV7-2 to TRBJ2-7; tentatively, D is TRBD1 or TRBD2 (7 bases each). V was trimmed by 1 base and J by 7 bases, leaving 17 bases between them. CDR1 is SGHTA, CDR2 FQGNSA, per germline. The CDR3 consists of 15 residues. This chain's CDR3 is CASSLGQGGFGEQYF. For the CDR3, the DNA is TGTGCCAGCAGCTTAGGACAGGGAGGGTTCGGGGAGCAGTACTTC.

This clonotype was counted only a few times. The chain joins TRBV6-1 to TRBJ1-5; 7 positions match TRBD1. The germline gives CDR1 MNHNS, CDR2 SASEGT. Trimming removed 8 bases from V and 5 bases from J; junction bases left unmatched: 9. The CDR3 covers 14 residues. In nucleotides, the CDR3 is TGTGCCAGCTGGGGACTAACAGGGGATCAGCCCCAGCATTTT. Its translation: CASWGLTGDQPQHF.

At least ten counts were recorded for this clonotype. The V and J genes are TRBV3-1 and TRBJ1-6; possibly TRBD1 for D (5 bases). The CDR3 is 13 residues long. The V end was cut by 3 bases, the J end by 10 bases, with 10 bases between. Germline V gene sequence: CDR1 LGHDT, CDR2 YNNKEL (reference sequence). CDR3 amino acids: CASSHDRTSPLHF. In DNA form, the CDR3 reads TGTGCCAGCAGCCACGACAGAACATCACCCCTCCACTTT.

CDR3 DNA: TGTGCCAGCAGCTCCATATCTCCGTTGGGACAGGGAGGCACTGAAGCTTTCTTT. Translation gives CASSSISPLGQGGTEAFF. The chain links TRBV12-3 or TRBV12-4 to TRBJ1-1, with TRBD1 identical over 9 bases. This CDR3 has 18 residues. Germline trimming cut 6 bases from V and 4 bases from J; bases unmatched to any gene: 18.

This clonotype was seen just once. The CDR3 reads CASSQDEGMNTEAFF. In DNA form, the CDR3 reads TGTGCCAGCAGCCAAGATGAGGGTATGAACACTGAAGCTTTCTTT. This chain joins TRBV3-1 and TRBJ1-1; D call uncertain. The length of the CDR3 is 15 residues. Between the trimmed V and J ends, which lost 0 bases and 0 bases, there was a span of 8 bases. Per germline, CDR1 LGHDT and CDR2 YNNKEL (reference sequence).